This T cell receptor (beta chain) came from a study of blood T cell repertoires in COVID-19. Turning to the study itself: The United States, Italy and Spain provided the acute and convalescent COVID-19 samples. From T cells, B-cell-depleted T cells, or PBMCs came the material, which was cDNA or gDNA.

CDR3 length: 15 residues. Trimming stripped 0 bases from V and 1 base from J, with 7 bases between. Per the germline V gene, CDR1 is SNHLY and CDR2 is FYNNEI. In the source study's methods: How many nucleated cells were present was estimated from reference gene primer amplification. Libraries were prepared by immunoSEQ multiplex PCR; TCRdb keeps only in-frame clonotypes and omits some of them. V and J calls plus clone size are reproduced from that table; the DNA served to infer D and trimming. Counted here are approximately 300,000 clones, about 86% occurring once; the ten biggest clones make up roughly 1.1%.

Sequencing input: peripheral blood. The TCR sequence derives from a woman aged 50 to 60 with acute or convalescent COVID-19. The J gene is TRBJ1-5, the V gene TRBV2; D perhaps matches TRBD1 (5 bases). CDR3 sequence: CASSEAWGSNQPQHF. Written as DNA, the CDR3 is TGTGCCAGCAGTGAAGCCTGGGGCAGCAATCAGCCCCAGCATTTT.